The 19 T cell receptor beta chains listed next were all sequenced from one sample in a study of circulating and synovial CD4+ cells in juvenile arthritis. Profiling relied on immunoSEQ multiplex PCR, and the TCRdb table lists in-frame clones only, not all of them. The sample yields fewer than 40,000 clones, about 95% seen once. Sequenced material: CD4+ T cells from blood. These receptor sequences come from a human donor with juvenile idiopathic arthritis.

The rearrangement joins TRBV5-4 to TRBJ1-6; 9 nucleotides align to TRBD1. CDR1 is SGHNT and CDR2 is YYREEE in the germline V gene (reference sequence). The CDR3 loop spans 15 amino acids. Trimming cost V 5 bases and J 10 bases; bases outside gene matches: 10. CDR3 nucleotides: TGTGCCAGCAGGAGAATGGACAGGGGAGAATCACCCCTCCACTTT. This codes for CASRRMDRGESPLHF.

The chain carries TRBV6-5 and TRBJ2-7; the match to TRBD2 covers 7 bases. This CDR3 has 15 amino acids. Per the germline V gene, CDR1 is MNHEY and CDR2 is SVGAGI. V lost 5 bases, J lost 0 bases, and 7 bases stayed unmatched. The CDR3: CASSGGDLLSYEQYF. CDR3 bases: TGTGCCAGCAGTGGGGGGGACTTACTCTCCTACGAGCAGTACTTC.

This clone was detected once. This chain uses TRBV28 with TRBJ1-5; tentative D call: TRBD1 (6 bases). Germline V gene sequence: CDR1 MDHEN, CDR2 SYDVKM. This CDR3 spans 13 amino acids. Trimming stripped 7 bases from V and 11 bases from J, with 18 bases between. The CDR3 region is CASTPGHRGAQHF. The CDR3 coding sequence is TGTGCCAGCACCCCGGGACACCGAGGGGCCCAGCATTTT.

The chain links TRBV18 to TRBJ2-7; weak D call: TRBD1 (6 bases). V was trimmed by 6 bases and J by 2 bases, leaving 17 bases between them. The CDR3 totals 15 residues. Germline V lookup: CDR1 KGHSH, CDR2 LQKENI. The CDR3 DNA reads TGTGCCAGCTCCCGAGGGGAGACAGGAGCCTACGAGCAGTACTTC. Protein product: CASSRGETGAYEQYF.

The gene calls are TRBV15 and TRBJ2-2; the D is unclear. This CDR3 is 13 amino acids long. Trimming left V 0 bases short and J 6 bases short, with 5 bases between. Germline V gives CDR1 LNHNV, CDR2 YYDKDF (reference sequence). The CDR3 DNA sequence: TGTGCCACCAGCAGAGATCTCGCCGGGGAGCTGTTTTTT. Its translation is CATSRDLAGELFF.

This clone was seen just once. J is TRBJ2-1 and V is TRBV2; TRBD2 aligns across 11 bases. J gave up 6 bases and V 6 bases, and 7 bases lay outside the gene matches. This CDR3 spans 15 amino acids. Germline CDR1 reads SNHLY; CDR2 reads FYNNEI. As DNA, the CDR3 is TGTGCCAGCAGGCCGGGACTAGCGGCCTTCAATGAGCAGTTCTTC. This encodes CASRPGLAAFNEQFF. The variable domain in full, completed from reference TRBV2 and TRBJ2-1, reads EPEVTQTPSHQVTQMGQEVILRCVPISNHLYFYWYRQILGQKVEFLVSFYNNEISEKSEIFDDQFSVERPDGSNFTLKIRSTKLEDSAMYFCASRPGLAAFNEQFFGPGTRLTVL.

The chain couples TRBV5-4 to TRBJ2-7; TRBD2 might be the D (6 bases). V was clipped by 0 bases and J by 2 bases, with 12 bases between them. The CDR3 length is 15 residues. Germline assignment: CDR1 SGHNT and CDR2 YYREEE (reference sequence). The CDR3 DNA sequence: TGTGCCAGCAGCTTGGGGGGACTGGGGGCCTACGAGCAGTACTTC. Amino acids: CASSLGGLGAYEQYF.

The chain links TRBV4-2 to TRBJ2-1; 10 bases line up with TRBD2. Germline V gene data show CDR1 as LGHNA and CDR2 as YNFKEQ. Unmatched junction bases numbered 5, after V lost 3 bases and J lost 3 bases. The CDR3 has 16 residues. DNA of the CDR3: TGTGCCAGCAGCCAGGTTGGACTAGCGGACTACAATGAGCAGTTCTTC. It codes for CASSQVGLADYNEQFF.

This sequence joins TRBV18 and TRBJ1-4; 9 nucleotides agree with TRBD1. The CDR3 runs to 13 residues. V dropped 4 bases and J dropped 8; count of bases not matched to a gene: 2. Germline CDR1 and CDR2: KGHSH and LQKENI. CDR3 sequence: CASSRGTGEKLFF. As DNA, the CDR3 is TGTGCCAGCTCACGCGGGACAGGGGAAAAACTGTTTTTT. The variable domain in full, with the rest retrieved from reference TRBV18 and TRBJ1-4, is NAGVMQNPRHLVRRRGQEARLRCSPMKGHSHVYWYRQLPEEGLKFMVYLQKENIIDESGMPKERFSAEFPKEGPSILRIQQVVRGDSAAYFCASSRGTGEKLFFGSGTQLSVL.

This chain joins TRBV19 and TRBJ1-1; 7 bases agree with TRBD1. V was pared by 3 bases and J by 3 bases, with 1 base of the junction left unmatched. The germline V gene encodes CDR1 LNHDA and CDR2 SQIVND (reference sequence). The CDR3 is 13 amino acids. The CDR3 DNA reads TGTGCCAGTAGTATCGACAGGGACACTGAAGCTTTCTTT. Protein product: CASSIDRDTEAFF.

This chain uses TRBV6-5 with TRBJ1-2; tentative D call: TRBD1 (6 bases). CDR1 and CDR2 from the germline V gene are MNHEY and SVGAGI. V shed 5 bases and J shed 8 bases, with 15 bases lying between them. This CDR3 has 13 residues. The CDR3 reads CASSESAGVGYTF. In DNA, the CDR3 is TGTGCCAGCAGTGAAAGTGCAGGGGTGGGCTACACCTTC.

The DNA of the CDR3 is TGCGCCAGCAGCCTAGACCCTAGCGGGGGGGCCTACGAGCAGTACTTC. Residues: CASSLDPSGGAYEQYF. V gene TRBV5-1 combines with J gene TRBJ2-7; 12 bases line up with TRBD2. V trimming: 4 bases; J trimming: 2 bases; junction bases outside the gene matches: 7. The CDR3 consists of 16 residues. Germline V CDR1 and CDR2: SGHRS, YFSETQ.

The chain is built from TRBV28 and TRBJ2-3; possible D gene TRBD1, 6 bases. Between the trimmed V and J ends, which lost 8 bases and 4 bases, there was a span of 19 bases. The CDR3 length is 15 residues. Germline V lookup: CDR1 MDHEN, CDR2 SYDVKM. The CDR3 DNA reads TGTGCCAGCGCTGACCAGGGATGGGGGCCAGATACGCAGTATTTT. This gives the protein CASADQGWGPDTQYF.

The CDR3 spells CASSVVRTQETQYF. The CDR3 region has the DNA TGTGCCAGCAGTGTCGTCAGAACCCAAGAGACCCAGTACTTC. The chain recombines TRBV2 with TRBJ2-5; D is ambiguous. Per germline, CDR1 SNHLY and CDR2 FYNNEI. The CDR3 is 14 amino acids. Trimming stripped 4 bases from V and 1 base from J, with 10 bases between.

The rearrangement joins TRBV5-1 to TRBJ2-2, with D possibly matching TRBD1 (5 bases). Germline V CDR1 and CDR2: SGHRS, YFSETQ. The V end was cut by 0 bases, the J end by 3 bases, with 6 bases between. There are 14 residues in the CDR3. Here the CDR3 reads CASSLGQYTGELFF. The CDR3 DNA follows: TGCGCCAGCAGCTTGGGACAGTACACCGGGGAGCTGTTTTTT.

This chain uses TRBV5-1 with TRBJ1-4; the D gene is possibly TRBD1 (5 bases). The CDR3 is 19 amino acids. Germline loops: CDR1 SGHRS, CDR2 YFSETQ. V shed 0 bases and J shed 3 bases, with 21 bases lying between them. CDR3 region: CASSLANRGTSLSNEKLFF. The CDR3 DNA is TGCGCCAGCAGCTTGGCCAATCGGGGGACCTCCCTGTCTAATGAAAAACTGTTTTTT.

This clone was counted once. CDR3 DNA sequence: TGCGCCAGCAGCCCAACCCAGCAGGCGATAGATACGCAGTATTTT. Its translation: CASSPTQQAIDTQYF. This chain links TRBV5-1 with TRBJ2-3; no clear D gene. This CDR3 is built from 15 residues. Germline V gene sequence: CDR1 SGHRS, CDR2 YFSETQ. V was pared by 4 bases and J by 5 bases, with 17 bases between. Together with reference TRBV5-1 and TRBJ2-3, the CDR3 gives the full variable domain: KAGVTQTPRYLIKTRGQQVTLSCSPISGHRSVSWYQQTPGQGLQFLFEYFSETQRNKGNFPGRFSGRQFSNSRSEMNVSTLELGDSALYLCASSPTQQAIDTQYFGPGTRLTVL.

The chain joins TRBV28 to TRBJ2-7; 8 bases line up with TRBD2. Germline V gives CDR1 MDHEN, CDR2 SYDVKM. The CDR3 has 15 residues. Trimming at V came to 3 bases and at J to 3 bases, leaving 7 bases not matched to a gene. The CDR3, as DNA: TGTGCCAGCAGTTTCCTAGCGGGTGGTCTCTACGAGCAGTACTTC. As protein: CASSFLAGGLYEQYF.

This clone was counted a few times. The chain carries TRBV7-2 and TRBJ1-4; the match to TRBD1 covers 7 bases. Germline V lookup: CDR1 SGHTA, CDR2 FQGNSA. V trimming: 2 bases; J trimming: 5 bases; junction bases outside the gene matches: 5. The CDR3 has 15 residues. For the CDR3, the DNA is TGTGCCAGCAGCTTAATGGGACAGTCAAATGAAAAACTGTTTTTT. Amino acids: CASSLMGQSNEKLFF. Complete variable domain (other parts from reference TRBV7-2 and TRBJ1-4): GAGVSQSPSNKVTEKGKDVELRCDPISGHTALYWYRQSLGQGLEFLIYFQGNSAPDKSGLPSDRFSAERTGGSVSTLTIQRTQQEDSAVYLCASSLMGQSNEKLFFGSGTQLSVL.